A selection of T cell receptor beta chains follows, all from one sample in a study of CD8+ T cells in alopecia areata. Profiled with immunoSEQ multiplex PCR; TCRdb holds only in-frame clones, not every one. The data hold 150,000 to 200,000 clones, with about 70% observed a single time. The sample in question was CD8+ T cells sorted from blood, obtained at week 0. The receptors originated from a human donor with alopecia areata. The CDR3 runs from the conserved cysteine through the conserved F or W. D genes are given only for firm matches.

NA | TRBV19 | CASSFGLGSPLHF
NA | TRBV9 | CASSVDGGFLNTEAFF
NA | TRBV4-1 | CASSQGGGETQYF
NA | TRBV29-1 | CSSVLGAGEAFF
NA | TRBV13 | CASSSAPGTVYVTF
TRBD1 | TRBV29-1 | CSVAPGQGTEQYF
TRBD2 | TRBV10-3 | CAISEPTSVSSTDTQYF
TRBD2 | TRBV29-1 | CSVVSGGSYEQYF
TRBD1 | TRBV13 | CASSGITGQAEAFF
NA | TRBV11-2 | CASSLSTKNIQYF
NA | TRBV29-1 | CSVEDSKGGAAYGYTF
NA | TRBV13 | CASSSAGSYEEKLFF
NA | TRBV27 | CASSPSTDTQYF
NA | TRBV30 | CAWGGMRSTDTQYF